This entry describes one TCR beta chain. In germline, CDR1 is SGDLS, CDR2 YYNGEE. The CDR3 runs 14 residues. Trimming removed 0 bases from V and 0 bases from J, with 4 bases in between. Using immunoSEQ multiplex PCR, the repertoire was profiled, and TCRdb retains in-frame clones only, with some absent. The profile shows 15,000 to 20,000 clones, over 80% of them singletons. The sample originates from a study of blood T cell repertoires in COVID-19. Overall study: Both acute and convalescent COVID-19 samples were obtained from the United States, Italy and Spain. PBMCs, B-cell-depleted T cells, or T cells were the source of the cDNA or gDNA that made up the material.

The chain has TRBV9 and TRBJ1-5; D gene ambiguous. The sequence was collected from a human donor in a cohort sampled during active COVID-19. Sequenced: peripheral blood. The CDR3 DNA reads TGTGCCAGCAGCGTAGGCGTTAGCAATCAGCCCCAGCATTTT. Translation gives CASSVGVSNQPQHF.